Shown below are 10 T cell receptor beta chains from a single sample sequenced in a study of low-dose radiotherapy and immunotherapy resistance in tumors. Time point specified: before trial treatment. First-strand cDNA used TRAV- and TRBV-specific primers, covering alpha and beta chains. TCRs were put through 15 to 25 PCR cycles of amplification with Phusion. A constant-region primer and the V-primer adapter served as the primer pair. TCRdb independently ran MiXCR on the reads; one entry per CDR3 protein. The table lists almost 40,000 distinct CDR3 sequences, 30% to 35% of them singletons. The specimen was PBMCs, collected before treatment. These receptors were obtained from a male donor with gallbladder cancer.

This clonotype has ten or more counts. The chain has TRBV29-1 and TRBJ2-1; tentatively, D is TRBD1 (5 bases). CDR1 and CDR2 from the germline V gene are SQVTM and ANQGSEA. The CDR3 sequence is 13 residues long. The germline V and J ends were trimmed by 6 bases and 7 bases, with 16 bases remaining between them. The CDR3 spells CSVNQGLWNEQFF. The CDR3 region has the DNA TGCAGCGTCAATCAGGGTTTGTGGAATGAGCAGTTCTTC.

This clonotype was observed many times. This rearrangement joins TRBV4-2 to TRBJ2-7; TRBD1 matches at 7 bases. With 6 bases clipped from V and 2 bases from J, the junction kept 10 bases outside the gene matches. This CDR3 region has 15 residues. Germline V gene lookup returns CDR1 LGHNA and CDR2 YNFKEQ. CDR3 bases: TGTGCCAGCAGAAGCGACAGGGACCTCACCTACGAGCAGTACTTC. Protein product: CASRSDRDLTYEQYF.

This clonotype appeared many times. The rearrangement joins TRBV18 to TRBJ2-3; 10 nucleotides agree with TRBD2. CDR1 is KGHSH and CDR2 is LQKENI in the germline V gene. V shed 3 bases, J shed 0 bases, and the junction held 3 bases outside the gene matches. CDR3 length: 16 residues. CDR3 DNA: TGTGCCAGCTCACCCTCTAGCGGGAGAAGCACAGATACGCAGTATTTT. The encoded protein is CASSPSSGRSTDTQYF.

The gene calls are TRBV19 and TRBJ2-3, with D unclear. This CDR3 spans 12 amino acids. The V end was cut by 3 bases, the J end by 6 bases, with 7 bases between. Germline CDR1 and CDR2: LNHDA and SQIVND (reference sequence). CDR3 sequence (DNA): TGTGCCAGTAGTATGAGGCCCGATACGCAGTATTTT. As protein: CASSMRPDTQYF.

Many counts were recorded for this clonotype. This rearrangement joins TRBV20-1 to TRBJ2-7; 8 bases are shared with TRBD1. The CDR3 spans 15 residues. CDR1 and CDR2 (germline): DFQATT, SNEGSKA (reference sequence). V dropped 1 base and J dropped 5; count of bases not matched to a gene: 10. CDR3 sequence (DNA): TGCAGTGCTAGAGGAAGGACAGGGCTCATCCACGAGCAGTACTTC. It yields the protein CSARGRTGLIHEQYF.

The chain carries TRBV5-1 and TRBJ2-3, with D perhaps matching TRBD1 or TRBD2 (6 bases each). The CDR3 extends over 17 amino acids. V was pared by 0 bases and J by 3 bases, with 17 bases between. Germline V CDR1 and CDR2: SGHRS, YFSETQ. The CDR3 DNA reads TGCGCCAGCAGCTTGGAACCGGGGGCAGGTTCGACAGATACGCAGTATTTT. This sequence encodes CASSLEPGAGSTDTQYF.

Remarks on this clonotype: A read error likely explains this, since a far larger clone differs by one base. The V and J genes are TRBV6-1 and TRBJ2-2; D may be TRBD1 or TRBD2 (6 bases each). This CDR3 contains 16 residues. Germline assignment: CDR1 MNHNS and CDR2 SASEGT. V shed 5 bases and J shed 5 bases, with 18 bases lying between them. CDR3 coding DNA: TGTGCCAGCAGTTACTCGTGTAGGGGGACTACCGGGGAGCTGTTTTTT. Translated: CASSYSCRGTTGELFF.

V and J are TRBV29-1 and TRBJ2-7; 8 bases map to TRBD1. The CDR3 contains 12 residues. Germline CDR1 SQVTM, CDR2 ANQGSEA. The ends lost 7 bases at V and 2 bases at J; junction bases unmatched: 4. This chain's CDR3 is CSAGQGTYEQYF. In DNA, the CDR3 is TGCAGCGCTGGACAGGGAACCTACGAGCAGTACTTC.

With regard to this clonotype: Because the CDR3's place on the DNA is in doubt, the DNA is left out and the CDR3 is given as listed by TCRdb. The V call is TRBV25-1, the J call TRBJ2-2; whether TRBD2, the table's D call, matches the DNA was not checked. CDR1 is MGHDK, CDR2 SYGVNS, per germline. A total of 13 residues make up the CDR3, ends included. The CDR3 here is CASRQVGELFFFF.

The chain carries TRBV29-1 and TRBJ2-3; TRBD1 agrees at 7 bases. After removal of 4 bases from V and 0 bases from J, the junction contained 7 bases not matched to a gene. Germline CDR1 and CDR2: SQVTM and ANQGSEA. The CDR3 extends over 15 amino acids. CDR3 in amino acids: CSVVGTVSSTDTQYF. The CDR3 nucleotides are TGCAGCGTTGTTGGGACAGTCTCTAGCACAGATACGCAGTATTTT.